The rows below give T cell receptor beta chains drawn from one sample of a study of CD8 T cells in Susac syndrome. TCRdb reprocessed the immunoSEQ multiplex PCR reads via MiXCR and lists one record per CDR3 protein. Of approximately 210,000 distinct CDR3 sequences in the sample, 85% to 95% were seen once. Sequenced material: CD4+ T cells from PBMCs. These TCRs come from a human donor with Susac syndrome. The CDR3 runs from the conserved cysteine through the conserved F or W. Fields, in order: CDR3 length, D gene, V gene, clone size, J gene, CDR3 DNA, CDR3 protein. The D gene is left open where the match is weak. Only some rows state a clone size, as once, few, many or a class for expanded clones.

13	-	TRBV25-1	-	TRBJ2-5	TGTGCCAGCAGTGAATTTTACCAAGAGACCCAGTACTTC	CASSEFYQETQYF
14	-	TRBV20-1	-	TRBJ2-3	TGCAGTGTCCTGTTTCGCGGGAGCACAGATACGCAGTATTTT	CSVLFRGSTDTQYF
15	TRBD1	TRBV20-1	-	TRBJ2-3	TGCAGTGCTAGCCTCGGACAGGGGGGCACAGATACGCAGTATTTT	CSASLGQGGTDTQYF
10	TRBD1	TRBV6-6	once	TRBJ1-2	TGTGCCAGCAGTTATGGGGGACAGGTCTTC	CASSYGGQVF
15	-	TRBV28	-	TRBJ1-2	TGTGCCAGCAGCCTCCTCTCTTCGGGGAACTATGGCTACACCTTC	CASSLLSSGNYGYTF
15	TRBD2	TRBV18	-	TRBJ2-3	TGTGCCAGCTCACCGGCCCTTAGCGGGCAAGATACGCAGTATTTT	CASSPALSGQDTQYF
19	TRBD2	TRBV12-3/TRBV12-4	-	TRBJ2-3	TGTGCCAGCAGGCGCCAATTCGGACGGCGCGGGGGGCTCACAGATACGCAGTATTTT	CASRRQFGRRGGLTDTQYF
13	-	TRBV24-1	once	TRBJ2-5	TGTGCCACCAGTGAAGGGACAAAGGGGACCCAGTACTTC	CATSEGTKGTQYF
15	TRBD1	TRBV24-1	-	TRBJ2-5	TGTGCCACCAGTGAGGACCGGGACAGCCAAGAGACCCAGTACTTC	CATSEDRDSQETQYF
12	TRBD1	TRBV7-2	-	TRBJ1-4	TGTGCCAGCAGCAGAGACAGGGGTAAACTGTTTTTT	CASSRDRGKLFF
14	-	TRBV19	-	TRBJ2-7	TGTGCCAGTAGGTTACAAGTATCCTCCTACGAGCAGTACTTC	CASRLQVSSYEQYF
15	-	TRBV4-1	-	TRBJ1-1	TGCGCCAGCAGCCATCTCCGACGAGGAAACACTGAAGCTTTCTTT	CASSHLRRGNTEAFF
17	TRBD2	TRBV12-3/TRBV12-4	-	TRBJ2-3	TGTGCCAGCAGTGGGGGACTAGCGGGGGGGAGCACAGATACGCAGTATTTT	CASSGGLAGGSTDTQYF
13	-	TRBV12-5	-	TRBJ1-1	TGTGCTAGTGGTTTACGGGATGCGACTGAAGCTTTCTTT	CASGLRDATEAFF
13	-	TRBV7-9	-	TRBJ1-1	TGTGCCAGCAGGCCCCCGGCGAACACTGAAGCTTTCTTT	CASRPPANTEAFF
17	TRBD2	TRBV4-1	-	TRBJ2-3	TGCGCCAGCAGCCAAGCCCGGGCTAGCGGGGGCACAGATACGCAGTATTTT	CASSQARASGGTDTQYF
14	-	TRBV16	once	TRBJ1-2	TGTGCCAGCAGCCAATCGCAGGGGCGGGGTGGCTACACCTTC	CASSQSQGRGGYTF
14	-	TRBV5-1	-	TRBJ1-1	TGCGCCAGCAGCCCCAATCCAGGGGAGTGGAAAGCTTTCTTT	CASSPNPGEWKAFF
11	-	TRBV12-3/TRBV12-4	-	TRBJ1-1	TGTGCCAGCTGTCGCAGGACTGAAGCTTTCTTT	CASCRRTEAFF
15	-	TRBV19	-	TRBJ1-4	TGTGCCAGTAGTGTGAGCGGGGATTCACGTGAAAAACTGTTTTTT	CASSVSGDSREKLFF
16	-	TRBV6-5	-	TRBJ1-6	TGTGCCAGCAGTTACGACAGACCTTCCTATAATTCACCCCTCCACTTT	CASSYDRPSYNSPLHF
13	-	TRBV20-1	-	TRBJ2-7	TGCAGTGCTAGAGTTCCAGGCAGCTACGAGCAGTACTTC	CSARVPGSYEQYF
14	-	TRBV1	-	TRBJ1-1	TGCACCAGCAGAGACCGGGCCTGGGACACTGAAGCTTTCTTT	CTSRDRAWDTEAFF
14	-	TRBV6-1	-	TRBJ1-1	TGTGCCAGCAGTGTACGGAGGGTGAACACTGAAGCTTTCTTT	CASSVRRVNTEAFF
12	TRBD2	TRBV29-1	few	TRBJ2-2	TGCAGCGTTGAGGGAGGGACCGGGGAGCTGTTTTTT	CSVEGGTGELFF
16	TRBD2	TRBV4-2	-	TRBJ2-1	TGTGCCAGCAGCCAGGGGACTAGCGGGGGTATCAATGAGCAGTTCTTC	CASSQGTSGGINEQFF
13	-	TRBV5-1	-	TRBJ1-2	TGCGCCAGCAGCTTGTCGTCAGGGGAAGGCTACACCTTC	CASSLSSGEGYTF
14	TRBD1	TRBV12-3/TRBV12-4	once	TRBJ1-2	TGTGCCAGCAAACCAACAGGGGGCTCATATGGCTACACCTTC	CASKPTGGSYGYTF
11	-	TRBV25-1	-	TRBJ2-5	TGTGCCACACAGGTTTTCGAGACCCAGTACTTC	CATQVFETQYF
15	-	TRBV5-4	-	TRBJ2-3	TGTGCCAGCAGCCCGGGATCGAGTCGCACAGATACGCAGTATTTT	CASSPGSSRTDTQYF
15	-	TRBV20-1	-	TRBJ2-1	TGCAGTGCTACGGAGGGAGCACCCTCCTACAATGAGCAGTTCTTC	CSATEGAPSYNEQFF
14	-	TRBV19	once	TRBJ2-7	TGTGCCAGTAGTCACGGAGATGACTCCTACGAGCAGTACTTC	CASSHGDDSYEQYF
15	TRBD2	TRBV6-2/TRBV6-3	once	TRBJ2-1	TGTGCCAGCAGTTACCCCCAGCGGGGGGGCCGTGAGCAGTTCTTC	CASSYPQRGGREQFF
15	TRBD1	TRBV3-1	once	TRBJ1-1	TGTGCCAGCAGCCGACGAACTGGACAGGCCCCTGAAGCTTTCTTT	CASSRRTGQAPEAFF
13	-	TRBV20-1	-	TRBJ2-3	TGCAGTGCCGGGCCTAGTACCGGAGATACGCAGTATTTT	CSAGPSTGDTQYF
15	-	TRBV9	-	TRBJ1-5	TGTGCCAGCAGCGTAGAGGGGGGTAGCGATCAGCCCCAGCATTTT	CASSVEGGSDQPQHF
15	-	TRBV7-9	-	TRBJ1-6	TGTGCCAGCACCGAGTCGGGACTAAGCCTACCTCCCCTCCACTTT	CASTESGLSLPPLHF
17	-	TRBV14	once	TRBJ2-6	TGTGCCAGCAGCCAAGATACCGGGCTCTCTGGGGCCAACGTCCTGACTTTC	CASSQDTGLSGANVLTF
12	TRBD1	TRBV5-1	few	TRBJ1-2	TGTGCCAGCAGCTTGGGACAGGATGGCTACACCTTC	CASSLGQDGYTF
15	TRBD1	TRBV15	few	TRBJ1-1	TGTGCCACCAGCAGTGGGACAGACATGAACACTGAAGCTTTCTTT	CATSSGTDMNTEAFF
15	-	TRBV20-1	-	TRBJ2-1	TGCAGTGCTACTACCCCGGGACGACTCCTCAATGAGCAGTTCTTC	CSATTPGRLLNEQFF
16	TRBD2	TRBV15	-	TRBJ2-1	TGTGCCACCAGCAGAGATTTAGCGGGGGGGCGAAATGAGCAGTTCTTC	CATSRDLAGGRNEQFF
11	-	TRBV25-1	-	TRBJ2-1	TGTGCCAGCACCGAACGCGGTGAGCAGTTCTTC	CASTERGEQFF
14	-	TRBV5-1	-	TRBJ2-1	TGCGCCAGCAGCTTGGAGCAGGGATGGAGTGAGCAGTTCTTC	CASSLEQGWSEQFF
15	TRBD2	TRBV27	-	TRBJ2-7	TGTGTGATACTAGCGGGGTGGATTCAACCCTACGAGCAGTACTTC	CVILAGWIQPYEQYF
13	TRBD1	TRBV2	-	TRBJ1-2	TGTGCCAGCAAGACAGGGGAGGACTATGGCTACACCTTC	CASKTGEDYGYTF
13	-	TRBV29-1	-	TRBJ1-2	TGCAGCGTGAGGGACGGGGGTGGCTATGGCTACACCTTC	CSVRDGGGYGYTF
14	-	TRBV5-1	-	TRBJ2-1	TGCGCCAGCAGCTTGGATACAGGCTACAATGAGCAGTTCTTC	CASSLDTGYNEQFF
14	-	TRBV4-1	-	TRBJ1-2	TGCGCCAGCAGCCCTGCGGTACCTAACTATGGCTACACCTTC	CASSPAVPNYGYTF
15	-	TRBV28	-	TRBJ1-4	TGTGCCAGCACCCCGGATTGGACTAGCAATGAAAAACTGTTTTTT	CASTPDWTSNEKLFF